This TCR beta chain was profiled in a study of regulatory T cells in long-lasting Graves disease (dated by TCRdb to about 2021). Regarding the complete study: Persistent Graves' disease meant more than 5 years of antithyroid drug treatment with TSH receptor autoantibodies that stayed positive. The study was registered as a clinical trial and conducted in China. Peripheral blood TCR sequencing and RNA sequencing compared persistent Graves' disease patients with newly diagnosed Graves' disease patients. A total of approximately 35 samples underwent TCR sequencing: 13 from persistent and around 20 from newly diagnosed Graves' disease patients. Antithyroid drugs had been taken for about 10.3 years on average by persistent Graves' disease patients in the clinical cohort.

The library relied on multiplex PCR. The sample was run on an Illumina HiSeq 4000. iRepertoire HTBI primers and Arm-PCR amplification of CDR3 regions were used to construct TCR beta libraries. Before sequencing, the PCR products underwent gel purification. Per the original workflow: Gene usage analysis of CDR3 amino acid clonotypes used the 60 to 80 TRBV and 12 to 15 TRBJ segments found across samples. COPE and FqMerger were used to merge the filtered high-quality paired reads into contigs. BLAST was used to align contigs to the IMGT TRBV, TRBD and TRBJ reference genes, and CDR3 was defined following IMGT. Any clonotype with a frequency above 0.1% was counted as a highly expanded clone. Repertoire diversity was measured by Shannon entropy, and V-J evenness by the Gini coefficient. Clonotypes shared by more than one individual were considered public. In-frame beta chains were kept once TCRdb had trimmed the public reads at Q25 with fastp and called clones with MiXCR. Here each entry gathers all rows of one CDR3 protein and keeps the most common genes and DNA. What appears here as the V and J calls and clone size reflects TCRdb's work, not the paper's. The sample table contains around 450,000 distinct CDR3 sequences; only one count was recorded for 20% to 25% of them. In total, the top ten clones hold about 6.6% of the sample.

This specimen's time point label, interpreted: persistent/refractory GD, antithyroid drugs over 5 years with positive TRAb. For both TCR sequencing and RNA sequencing, RNA was extracted from PBMCs using TRIzol. The diagnosis of Graves' disease was made according to American Thyroid Association guidelines. Patients were recruited from an endocrinology department in Xi'an, China. Each patient gave approximately 9.7 milliliters of peripheral blood, collected in an EDTA anticoagulant tube. Ficoll Paque Plus density gradient separation was used to isolate PBMCs, and no further T cell sorting was done. RNA quality was checked with an Agilent 2100 Bioanalyzer and agarose gel, and concentration with a NanoDrop 2000. From the cysteine through the phenylalanine, the CDR3 covers 14 amino acids. Just CDR3 DNA is preserved here, 42 bases in frame from base 1. Trimming takes 5 bases off V and 3 bases off J; junction bases not matched to a gene: 4.

The paper as a whole reports these results and caveats: Because the primary lesion, thyroid tissue, could not be accessed, the study looked at peripheral blood alone. The authors noted that the small sample size was a limitation that may lower accuracy. TRBV28, TRBJ1-2 and TRBJ2-5 were preferentially used in persistent disease, while TRBV20-1 and TRBJ2-1 were favored in newly diagnosed disease. Sequencing and analysis were restricted to the TCR beta chain. Persistent patients shared more public clonotypes among themselves (fewer than 3,000) than newly diagnosed patients did (approximately 900). Lower TCR Shannon entropy and fewer highly expanded clones were observed in persistent Graves' disease patients than in newly diagnosed patients, which suggested clonal expansion.

In this sample, this clonotype turned up a few times. Which antigen it targets is not known. No quality values exist for individual bases; no much larger clone is one base distant. This TCR derives from a female donor with Graves disease. This chain is built from TRBV12-3 or TRBV12-4 and TRBJ2-3; TRBD2 aligns with 8 central bases. The source was peripheral blood mononuclear cells (PBMCs), collected when the disease was refractory, from a patient treated with antithyroid drugs. The nucleotide sequence is TGTGCCAGCAGTGAGCGGGGGTTGACAGATACGCAGTATTTT. This gives the protein CASSERGLTDTQYF.